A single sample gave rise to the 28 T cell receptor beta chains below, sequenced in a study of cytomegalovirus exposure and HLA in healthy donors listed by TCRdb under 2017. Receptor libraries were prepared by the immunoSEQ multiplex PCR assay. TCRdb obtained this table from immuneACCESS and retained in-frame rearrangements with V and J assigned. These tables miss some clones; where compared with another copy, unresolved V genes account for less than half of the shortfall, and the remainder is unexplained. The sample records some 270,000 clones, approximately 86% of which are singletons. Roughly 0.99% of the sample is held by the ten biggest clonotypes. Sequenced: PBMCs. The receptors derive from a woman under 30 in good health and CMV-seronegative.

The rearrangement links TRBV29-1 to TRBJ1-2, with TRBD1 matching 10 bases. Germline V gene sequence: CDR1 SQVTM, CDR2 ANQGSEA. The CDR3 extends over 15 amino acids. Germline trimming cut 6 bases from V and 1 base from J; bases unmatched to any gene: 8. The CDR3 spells CSVEHGQGVNYGYTF. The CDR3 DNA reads TGCAGCGTAGAACACGGACAGGGGGTTAACTATGGCTACACCTTC.

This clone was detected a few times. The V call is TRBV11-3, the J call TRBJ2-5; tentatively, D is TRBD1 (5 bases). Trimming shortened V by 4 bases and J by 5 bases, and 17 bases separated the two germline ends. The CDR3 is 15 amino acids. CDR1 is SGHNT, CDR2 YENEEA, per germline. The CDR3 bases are TGTGCCAGCAGCTCCCAGGGCGGTAGTGGGGAGACCCAGTACTTC. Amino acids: CASSSQGGSGETQYF.

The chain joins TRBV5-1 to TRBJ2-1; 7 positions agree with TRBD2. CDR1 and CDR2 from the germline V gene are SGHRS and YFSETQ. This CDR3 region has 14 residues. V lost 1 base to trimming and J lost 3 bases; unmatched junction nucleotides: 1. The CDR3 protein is CASSLPSGYNEQFF. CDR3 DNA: TGCGCCAGCAGCTTGCCTAGCGGCTACAATGAGCAGTTCTTC.

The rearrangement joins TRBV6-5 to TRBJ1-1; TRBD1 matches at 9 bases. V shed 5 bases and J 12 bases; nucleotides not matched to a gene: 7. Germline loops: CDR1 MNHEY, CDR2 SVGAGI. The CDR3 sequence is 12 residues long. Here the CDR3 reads CASSEPGQGPFF. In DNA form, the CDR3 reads TGTGCCAGCAGTGAACCGGGACAGGGACCTTTCTTT.

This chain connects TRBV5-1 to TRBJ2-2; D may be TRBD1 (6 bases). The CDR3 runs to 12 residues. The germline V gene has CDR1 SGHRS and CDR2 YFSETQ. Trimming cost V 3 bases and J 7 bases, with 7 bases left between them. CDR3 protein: CASSWDIGELFF. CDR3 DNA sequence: TGCGCCAGCAGCTGGGACATCGGGGAGCTGTTTTTT.

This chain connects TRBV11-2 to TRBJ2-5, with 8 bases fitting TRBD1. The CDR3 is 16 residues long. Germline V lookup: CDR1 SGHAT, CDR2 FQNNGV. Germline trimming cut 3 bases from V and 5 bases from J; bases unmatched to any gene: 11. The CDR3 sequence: CASSLTGVPDGETQYF. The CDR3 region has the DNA TGTGCCAGCAGCTTGACAGGGGTCCCCGATGGGGAGACCCAGTACTTC.

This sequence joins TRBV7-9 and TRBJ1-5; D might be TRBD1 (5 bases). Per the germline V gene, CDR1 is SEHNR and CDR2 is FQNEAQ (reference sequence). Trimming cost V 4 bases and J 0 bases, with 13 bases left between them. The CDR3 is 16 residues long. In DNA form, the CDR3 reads TGTGCCAGCAGCTCCCAGGGTTACGATAGCAATCAGCCCCAGCATTTT. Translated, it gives CASSSQGYDSNQPQHF.

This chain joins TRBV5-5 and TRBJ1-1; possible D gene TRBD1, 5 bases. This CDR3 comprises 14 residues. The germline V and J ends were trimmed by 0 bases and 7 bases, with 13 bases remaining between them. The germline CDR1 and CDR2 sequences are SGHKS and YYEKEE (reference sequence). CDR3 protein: CASSLARRGSEAFF. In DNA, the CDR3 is TGTGCCAGCAGCTTGGCGAGGCGGGGCAGTGAAGCTTTCTTT.

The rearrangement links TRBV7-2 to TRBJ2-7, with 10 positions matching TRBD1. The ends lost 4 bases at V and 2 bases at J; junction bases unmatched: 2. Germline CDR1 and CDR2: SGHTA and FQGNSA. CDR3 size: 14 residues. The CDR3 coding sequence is TGTGCCAGCAGCTCAGGGACAGGGGCCTACGAGCAGTACTTC. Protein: CASSSGTGAYEQYF.

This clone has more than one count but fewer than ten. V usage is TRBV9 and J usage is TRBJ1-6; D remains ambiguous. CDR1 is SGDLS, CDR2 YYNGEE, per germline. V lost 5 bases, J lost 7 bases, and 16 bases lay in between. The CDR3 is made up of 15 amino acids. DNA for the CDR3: TGTGCCAGCAGTAATGGAGGGAGCCCAAATTCACCCCTCCACTTT. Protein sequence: CASSNGGSPNSPLHF.

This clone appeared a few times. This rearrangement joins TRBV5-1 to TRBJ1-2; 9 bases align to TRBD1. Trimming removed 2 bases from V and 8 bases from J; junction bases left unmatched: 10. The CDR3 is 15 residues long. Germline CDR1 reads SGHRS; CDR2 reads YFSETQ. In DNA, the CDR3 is TGCGCCAGCAGCTTCGGACCGGGACAGGGTGCCGGCTACACCTTC. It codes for CASSFGPGQGAGYTF.

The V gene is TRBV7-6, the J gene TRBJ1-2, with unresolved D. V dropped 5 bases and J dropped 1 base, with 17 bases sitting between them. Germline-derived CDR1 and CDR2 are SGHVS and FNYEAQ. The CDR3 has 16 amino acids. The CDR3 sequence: CASSHGLRPLNYGYTF. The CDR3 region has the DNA TGTGCCAGCAGCCATGGATTGAGGCCTCTTAACTATGGCTACACCTTC.

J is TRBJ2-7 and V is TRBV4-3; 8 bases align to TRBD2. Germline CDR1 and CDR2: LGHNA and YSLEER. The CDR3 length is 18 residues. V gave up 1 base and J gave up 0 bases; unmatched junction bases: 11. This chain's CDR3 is CASSQGTAGDGSSYEQYF. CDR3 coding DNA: TGCGCCAGCAGCCAAGGTACAGCGGGGGACGGGAGCTCCTACGAGCAGTACTTC.

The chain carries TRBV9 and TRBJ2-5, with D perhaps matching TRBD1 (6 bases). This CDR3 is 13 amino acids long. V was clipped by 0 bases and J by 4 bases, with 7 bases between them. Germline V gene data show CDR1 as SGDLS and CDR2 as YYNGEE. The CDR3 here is CASSVDRAETQYF. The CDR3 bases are TGTGCCAGCAGCGTAGACAGGGCAGAGACCCAGTACTTC. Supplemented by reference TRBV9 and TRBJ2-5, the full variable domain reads DSGVTQTPKHLITATGQRVTLRCSPRSGDLSVYWYQQSLDQGLQFLIQYYNGEERAKGNILERFSAQQFPDLHSELNLSSLELGDSALYFCASSVDRAETQYFGPGTRLLVL.

In DNA form, the CDR3 reads TGTGCCAGCACCCACTGGACGGCCGAGGGCGAGCAGTACTTC. As protein: CASTHWTAEGEQYF. The gene calls are TRBV6-1 and TRBJ2-7; TRBD2 might be the D (5 bases). V was pared by 7 bases and J by 6 bases, with 19 bases between. This CDR3 is 14 amino acids long. Germline lookup yields CDR1 MNHNS and CDR2 SASEGT.

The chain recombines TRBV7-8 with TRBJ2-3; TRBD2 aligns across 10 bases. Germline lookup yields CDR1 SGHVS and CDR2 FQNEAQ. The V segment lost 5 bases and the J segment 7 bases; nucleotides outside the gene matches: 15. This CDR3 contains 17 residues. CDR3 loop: CASSTGGASGSFNTQYF. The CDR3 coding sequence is TGTGCCAGCAGCACGGGAGGGGCTAGCGGGAGTTTTAATACGCAGTATTTT.

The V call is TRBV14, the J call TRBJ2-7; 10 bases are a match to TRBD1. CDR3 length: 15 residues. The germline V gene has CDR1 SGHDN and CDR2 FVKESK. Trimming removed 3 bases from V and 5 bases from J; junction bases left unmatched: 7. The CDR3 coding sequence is TGTGCCAGCAGCCACCCGGGACAGGGGATCCACGAGCAGTACTTC. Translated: CASSHPGQGIHEQYF.

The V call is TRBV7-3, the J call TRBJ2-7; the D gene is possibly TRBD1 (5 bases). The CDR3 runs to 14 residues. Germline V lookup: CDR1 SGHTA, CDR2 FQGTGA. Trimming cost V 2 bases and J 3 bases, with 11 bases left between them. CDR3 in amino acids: CASSLATGNYEQYF. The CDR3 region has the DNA TGTGCCAGCAGCTTAGCAACAGGAAACTACGAGCAGTACTTC.

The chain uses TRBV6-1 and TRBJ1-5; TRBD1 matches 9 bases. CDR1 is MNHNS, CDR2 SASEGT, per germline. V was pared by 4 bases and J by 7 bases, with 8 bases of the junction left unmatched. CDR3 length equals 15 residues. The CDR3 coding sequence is TGTGCCAGCAGTGTTATACAGGGGGCTCAACAGCCCCAGCATTTT. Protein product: CASSVIQGAQQPQHF.

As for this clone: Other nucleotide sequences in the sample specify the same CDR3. CDR3: CASSVGQGTYEQYF. As DNA, the CDR3 is TGTGCCAGCAGCGTAGGGCAGGGCACCTACGAGCAGTACTTC. The gene calls are TRBV9 and TRBJ2-7, with D perhaps TRBD1 (5 bases). The CDR3 covers 14 residues. Trimming took off 0 bases at V and 2 bases at J, with 9 bases between the two ends. Germline V lookup: CDR1 SGDLS, CDR2 YYNGEE.

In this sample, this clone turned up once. The CDR3 DNA reads TGTGCCAGCAGTTTAGGGACAGGGCCAAACTATGGCTACACCTTC. Protein product: CASSLGTGPNYGYTF. This chain joins TRBV28 and TRBJ1-2, with 9 bases fitting TRBD1. Germline assignment: CDR1 MDHEN and CDR2 SYDVKM. The CDR3 extends over 15 amino acids. Trimming removed 2 bases from V and 2 bases from J; junction bases left unmatched: 3.

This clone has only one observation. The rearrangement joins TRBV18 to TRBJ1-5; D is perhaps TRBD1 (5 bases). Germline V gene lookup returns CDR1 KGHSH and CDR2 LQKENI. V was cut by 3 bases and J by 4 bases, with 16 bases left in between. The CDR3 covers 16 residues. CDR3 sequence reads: CASSPGHLGGNQPQHF. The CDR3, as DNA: TGTGCCAGCTCACCCGGGCACTTGGGGGGGAATCAGCCCCAGCATTTT.

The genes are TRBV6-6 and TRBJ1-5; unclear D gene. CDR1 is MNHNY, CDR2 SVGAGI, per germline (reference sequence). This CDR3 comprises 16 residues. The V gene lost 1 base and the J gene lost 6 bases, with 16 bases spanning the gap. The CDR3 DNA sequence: TGTGCCAGCAGTTACTTAGAGGATTCCCCGGGTCAGCCCCAGCATTTT. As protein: CASSYLEDSPGQPQHF.

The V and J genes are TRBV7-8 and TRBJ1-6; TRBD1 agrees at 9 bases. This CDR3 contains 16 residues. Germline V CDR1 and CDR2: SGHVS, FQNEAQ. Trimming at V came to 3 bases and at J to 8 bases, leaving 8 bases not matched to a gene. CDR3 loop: CASSFGLGQGDSPLHF. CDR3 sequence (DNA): TGTGCCAGCAGCTTTGGGTTGGGACAGGGCGATTCACCCCTCCACTTT.

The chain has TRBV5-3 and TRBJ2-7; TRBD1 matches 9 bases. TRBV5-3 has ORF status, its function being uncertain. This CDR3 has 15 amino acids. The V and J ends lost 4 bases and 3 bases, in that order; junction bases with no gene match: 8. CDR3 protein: CARSPEDRGGYEQYF. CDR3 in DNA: TGTGCCAGAAGCCCCGAGGACAGGGGCGGCTACGAGCAGTACTTC.

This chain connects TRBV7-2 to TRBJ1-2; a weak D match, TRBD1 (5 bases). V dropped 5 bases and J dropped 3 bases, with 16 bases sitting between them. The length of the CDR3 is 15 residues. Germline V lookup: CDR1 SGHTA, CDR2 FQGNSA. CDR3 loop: CASSPRHGGDYGYTF. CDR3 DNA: TGTGCCAGCAGCCCACGCCACGGGGGGGACTATGGCTACACCTTC.

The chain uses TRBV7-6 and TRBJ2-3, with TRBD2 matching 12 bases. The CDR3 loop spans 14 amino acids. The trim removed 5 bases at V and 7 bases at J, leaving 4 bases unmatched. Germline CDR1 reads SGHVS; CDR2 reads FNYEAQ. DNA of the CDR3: TGTGCCAGCAGCCCCGGACTAGCGGGAAATACGCAGTATTTT. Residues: CASSPGLAGNTQYF.

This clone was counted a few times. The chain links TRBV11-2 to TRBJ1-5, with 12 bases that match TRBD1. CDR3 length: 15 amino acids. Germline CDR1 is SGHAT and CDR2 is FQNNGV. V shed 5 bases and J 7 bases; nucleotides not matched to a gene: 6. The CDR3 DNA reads TGTGCCAGCAGCCCGGGGACAGGGGGCCTACAGCCCCAGCATTTT. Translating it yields CASSPGTGGLQPQHF.